This TCR beta chain stems from a study of blood T cell repertoires in COVID-19. Study-wide background: COVID-19 samples, acute and convalescent, were from the United States, Italy and Spain.

The table came from immunoSEQ multiplex PCR; TCRdb's copy has only in-frame clones and leaves some out. The table has over 55,000 clones, over 70% seen once. Germline-derived CDR1 and CDR2 are KGHSH and LQKENI. Trimming stripped 3 bases from V and 4 bases from J, with 7 bases between. CDR3 length: 13 residues. This clone was seen just once. This sequence originates from a man aged 50-60 years with active COVID-19. The rearrangement joins TRBV18 to TRBJ1-5, with TRBD1 as a possible D gene (5 bases). Sequenced sample: peripheral blood. The CDR3 region has the DNA TGTGCCAGCTCACCGGGGCGGAATCAGCCCCAGCATTTT. Translated, it gives CASSPGRNQPQHF. The full variable domain, its missing parts supplied by reference TRBV18 and TRBJ1-5, is NAGVMQNPRHLVRRRGQEARLRCSPMKGHSHVYWYRQLPEEGLKFMVYLQKENIIDESGMPKERFSAEFPKEGPSILRIQQVVRGDSAAYFCASSPGRNQPQHFGDGTRLSIL.